The clone carrying this T cell receptor (beta chain) was detected many times. The antigen remains undetermined. This entry comes from a study of T cells in Graves' hyperthyroidism and ophthalmopathy. What was amplified from RNA transcripts were TCR beta CDR3 regions. When the TCR CDR3 underwent first-round RT-PCR, the HTBI primer set was used. TCRdb called the multiplex PCR reads again in MiXCR, with one record for every CDR3 protein. The profile shows approximately 330,000 distinct CDR3 sequences, around 15% of them singletons. Study-wide findings and caveats: Most thyroid clonotypes with frequency above 0.001 were detected in blood.

The germline gives CDR1 LNHDA, CDR2 SQIVND (reference sequence). The CDR3 length is 14 residues. V was cut by 4 bases and J by 3 bases, with 10 bases left in between. Uncontrolled infection, other autoimmune disease, pregnancy or lactation excluded patients. The TCR comes from a woman in her forties with Graves' ophthalmopathy. Sequenced sample: blood. The chain links TRBV19 to TRBJ2-1, with D perhaps matching TRBD2 (5 bases). As DNA, the CDR3 is TGTGCCAGTAGTAACCCCGGGGTCTACAATGAGCAGTTCTTC. Translation gives CASSNPGVYNEQFF.